The sample holds many counts of the clone carrying this T cell receptor beta chain. MiXCR was run by TCRdb on the PCR reads, yielding one entry per CDR3 protein. In the table there are around 470,000 distinct CDR3 sequences, 20% to 25% of which are singletons. This sample stems from a study of molecular identifiers for immune sequencing clone quantification. The V gene's germline CDR1 is DFQATT and CDR2 SNEGSKA (reference sequence). The V and J ends lost 4 bases and 1 base respectively, with 10 bases between them. This CDR3 has 13 residues. The gene calls are TRBV20-1 and TRBJ2-5; TRBD1 might be the D (6 bases). This sequence was found in a human donor in good health. Some libraries in this study had Jurkat cell RNA spiked in. The sample was naive CD8+ T cells from blood, with Jurkat cell RNA spiked in. Subset here: FACS-sorted CD8+CD4-CCR7+CD45RA+ naive T cells. CDR3 region: CSATDRSQETQYF. The CDR3, as DNA: TGCAGTGCTACCGACAGGAGCCAAGAGACCCAGTACTTC.